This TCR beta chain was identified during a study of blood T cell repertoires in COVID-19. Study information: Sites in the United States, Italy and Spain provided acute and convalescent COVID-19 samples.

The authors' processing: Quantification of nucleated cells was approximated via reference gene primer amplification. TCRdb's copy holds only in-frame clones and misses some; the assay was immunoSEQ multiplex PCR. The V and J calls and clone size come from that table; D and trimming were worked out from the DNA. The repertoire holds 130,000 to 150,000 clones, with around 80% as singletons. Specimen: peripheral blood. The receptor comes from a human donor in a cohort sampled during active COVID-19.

DNA for the CDR3: TGCGCCAGCAGCCAAAATACAGAGAACACTGAAGCTTTCTTT. Its protein product is CASSQNTENTEAFF. The rearrangement links TRBV4-3 to TRBJ1-1; D ambiguous. Trimming removed 2 bases at V and 1 base at J, with 8 bases between. Germline-derived CDR1 and CDR2 are LGHNA and YSLEER. The CDR3 is 14 amino acids.